A single T cell receptor beta chain is shown here with its context. Its target is unknown. The PCR used 60 Vbeta and 13 Jbeta primers. Some clones are missing from TCRdb's copy, which holds only in-frame ones; the method was immunoSEQ multiplex PCR. This sample has around 170,000 clones, with 70% to 80% found just once. The sample belongs to a study of cytomegalovirus exposure and HLA in healthy donors. Study-wide results and limits: Researchers reported from a later analysis that most CMV-associated TCR beta chains appeared HLA-restricted. Around 160 TCR beta chains were listed as cytomegalovirus-associated.

The CDR3 contains 17 residues. With 1 base removed from V and 0 bases from J, the gap between germline ends came to 13 bases. Per germline, CDR1 LGHNA and CDR2 YNFKEQ. The chain has TRBV4-2 and TRBJ1-5, with D perhaps TRBD1 (6 bases). This receptor was obtained from a man aged 55 to 69 in good health and CMV-seronegative. The material sequenced was PBMCs. The CDR3 reads CASSQVSGVFSNQPQHF. The CDR3 nucleotides read TGTGCCAGCAGCCAAGTTTCAGGGGTGTTTAGCAATCAGCCCCAGCATTTT.